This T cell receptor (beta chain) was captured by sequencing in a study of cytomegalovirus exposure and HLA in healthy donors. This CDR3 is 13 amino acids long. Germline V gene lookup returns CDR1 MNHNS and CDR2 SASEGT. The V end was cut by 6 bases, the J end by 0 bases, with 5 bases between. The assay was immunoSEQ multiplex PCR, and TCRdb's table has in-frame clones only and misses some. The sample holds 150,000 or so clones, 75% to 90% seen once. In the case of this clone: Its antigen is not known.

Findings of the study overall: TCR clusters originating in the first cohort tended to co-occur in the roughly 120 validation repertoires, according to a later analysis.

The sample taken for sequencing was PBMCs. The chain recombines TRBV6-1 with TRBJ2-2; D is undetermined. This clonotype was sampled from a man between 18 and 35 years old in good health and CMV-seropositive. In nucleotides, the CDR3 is TGTGCCAGCAGGGCACCGAACACCGGGGAGCTGTTTTTT. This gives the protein CASRAPNTGELFF.